This passage covers 28 T cell receptor beta chains from one sample sequenced in a study of response to subunit inactivated influenza vaccine. TCRdb re-called the RT-PCR reads through MiXCR, storing one row per CDR3 protein. Here the sample spans about 520,000 distinct CDR3 sequences, 25% being singletons. Material: CD4+ T cells sorted from PBMCs, obtained about 5 days after vaccination. The source of these receptors is a man aged 50 to 59 who received an inactivated influenza vaccine.

The J gene is TRBJ1-1, the V gene TRBV10-3; a possible D gene is TRBD1 (5 bases). The CDR3 consists of 13 residues. In germline, CDR1 is ENHRY, CDR2 SYGVKD. V lost 6 bases, J lost 7 bases, and 15 bases lay in between. The CDR3 region is CAIRPRQRYEAFF. Written as DNA, the CDR3 is TGTGCCATCAGACCAAGACAGAGATATGAAGCTTTCTTT.

This clonotype was picked up a small number of times. The chain joins TRBV7-9 to TRBJ2-7, with 8 bases aligning to TRBD2. The germline V gene encodes CDR1 SEHNR and CDR2 FQNEAQ (reference sequence). This CDR3 comprises 17 residues. The V segment lost 1 base and the J segment 2 bases; nucleotides outside the gene matches: 10. The CDR3: CASSLVPAGGAPYEQYF. DNA for the CDR3: TGTGCCAGCAGCTTAGTCCCCGCCGGGGGGGCACCCTACGAGCAGTACTTC.

The J gene is TRBJ1-2, the V gene TRBV27; maybe TRBD1 (6 bases). The CDR3 covers 15 residues. V was pared by 5 bases and J by 4 bases, with 17 bases between. Germline CDR1 is MNHEY and CDR2 is SMNVEV (reference sequence). The CDR3 coding sequence is TGTGCCAGCAGTCCCCGGGGGGGGCGCATCTATGGCTACACCTTC. Amino acid sequence: CASSPRGGRIYGYTF.

This clonotype was picked up a small number of times. The rearrangement uses TRBV30 and TRBJ1-2; the D gene is possibly TRBD1 (6 bases). Germline loops: CDR1 GTSNPN, CDR2 SVGIG (reference sequence). This CDR3 region has 13 residues. Trimming pared 0 bases from V and 7 bases from J, leaving 12 bases between. CDR3 nucleotides: TGTGCCTGGAGTGTCTTGGGGGCGGTTGGCTACACCTTC. It yields the protein CAWSVLGAVGYTF.

The genes are TRBV29-1 and TRBJ2-1; D may be TRBD1 (5 bases). The germline V and J ends were trimmed by 4 bases and 2 bases, with 15 bases remaining between them. The CDR3 totals 15 residues. Germline V gene lookup returns CDR1 SQVTM and CDR2 ANQGSEA. The CDR3: CSVVTQQGPYNEQFF. The CDR3 bases are TGCAGCGTTGTTACCCAGCAGGGCCCCTACAATGAGCAGTTCTTC.

The chain recombines TRBV15 with TRBJ2-3; 10 positions match TRBD2. Germline trimming cut 5 bases from V and 0 bases from J; bases unmatched to any gene: 5. The CDR3 runs 16 residues. CDR1 is LNHNV and CDR2 is YYDKDF in the germline V gene (reference sequence). CDR3 bases: TGTGCCACCAGCGAAGGACTAGCGGCTAGCACAGATACGCAGTATTTT. Protein product: CATSEGLAASTDTQYF.

The gene calls are TRBV30 and TRBJ1-2; D may be TRBD1 (6 bases). In germline, CDR1 is GTSNPN, CDR2 SVGIG (reference sequence). V lost 5 bases and J 4 bases, leaving 8 bases between the germline ends. CDR3 length: 11 residues. CDR3 sequence: CAWDRTYGYTF. CDR3 sequence (DNA): TGTGCCTGGGACAGGACCTATGGCTACACCTTC. Supplemented by reference TRBV30 and TRBJ1-2, the full variable domain reads SQTIHQWPATLVQPVGSPLSLECTVEGTSNPNLYWYRQAAGRGLQLLFYSVGIGQISSEVPQNLSASRPQDRQFILSSKKLLLSDSGFYLCAWDRTYGYTFGSGTRLTVV.

This clonotype has ten or more counts. The genes are TRBV12-3 or TRBV12-4 and TRBJ2-3, with 13 bases lining up with TRBD2. This CDR3 has 15 amino acids. The V segment lost 4 bases and the J segment 4 bases; nucleotides outside the gene matches: 2. The CDR3: CASSSGLAGADTQYF. In nucleotides, the CDR3 is TGTGCCAGCAGTTCTGGACTAGCGGGAGCAGATACGCAGTATTTT.

This chain connects TRBV5-1 to TRBJ2-3, with D perhaps being TRBD1 or TRBD2 (5 bases each). Per germline, CDR1 SGHRS and CDR2 YFSETQ. The germline V and J ends were trimmed by 4 bases and 0 bases, with 12 bases remaining between them. The CDR3 consists of 15 residues. This chain's CDR3 is CASSLGALSTDTQYF. CDR3 coding DNA: TGCGCCAGCAGCCTCGGGGCTTTGAGCACAGATACGCAGTATTTT.

This clonotype has a handful of counts. The chain links TRBV12-3 or TRBV12-4 to TRBJ2-5; maybe TRBD2 (6 bases). Trimming pared 5 bases from V and 5 bases from J, leaving 15 bases between. The CDR3 contains 14 residues. Here the CDR3 DNA reads TGTGCCAGCAGTAGTCGAGAAGGAGGGGAGACCCAGTACTTC. It specifies CASSSREGGETQYF.

This clonotype was counted many times. The rearrangement uses TRBV12-3 or TRBV12-4 and TRBJ1-1; D is unclear. V lost 2 bases and J lost 1, with 5 bases in between. This CDR3 region has 13 residues. CDR3 nucleotide sequence: TGTGCCAGCAGTTTAATCGGGAACACTGAAGCTTTCTTT. It codes for CASSLIGNTEAFF.

This clonotype was seen more than once but under ten times. This chain joins TRBV6-5 and TRBJ1-5; 7 bases map to TRBD1. The ends lost 4 bases at V and 1 base at J; junction bases unmatched: 13. The CDR3 spans 18 residues. From germline, CDR1 is MNHEY and CDR2 SVGAGI. As DNA, the CDR3 is TGTGCCAGCAGTTTCTTGACAGGGATGCAACGGAGCAATCAGCCCCAGCATTTT. Protein product: CASSFLTGMQRSNQPQHF.

In this sample, this clonotype turned up many times. The chain has TRBV20-1 and TRBJ2-3; no clear D. The CDR3 has 14 amino acids. V lost 4 bases and J lost 0, with 11 bases in between. Germline V lookup: CDR1 DFQATT, CDR2 SNEGSKA (reference sequence). The CDR3 loop is CSAIRPASTDTQYF. The CDR3 DNA follows: TGCAGTGCTATCCGTCCAGCTAGCACAGATACGCAGTATTTT.

The chain uses TRBV7-2 and TRBJ2-5; TRBD2 matches at 9 bases. V lost 1 base to trimming and J lost 4 bases; unmatched junction nucleotides: 7. The CDR3 has 16 amino acids. Germline V CDR1 and CDR2: SGHTA, FQGNSA. The CDR3 loop reads CASSLVSAGGLETQYF. In nucleotides, the CDR3 is TGTGCCAGCAGCTTAGTTTCGGCGGGGGGGCTAGAGACCCAGTACTTC.

This clonotype came up many times. The genes are TRBV4-3 and TRBJ1-5; D gene uncertain. Trimming removed 0 bases at V and 1 base at J, with 4 bases between. The CDR3 consists of 14 residues. Germline CDR1 LGHNA, CDR2 YSLEER. Here the CDR3 DNA reads TGCGCCAGCAGCCAAGATCGGAGCAATCAGCCCCAGCATTTT. It is translated as CASSQDRSNQPQHF.

This clonotype came up a few times. The chain employs TRBV9 and TRBJ2-5; D is unclear. Trimming shortened V by 0 bases and J by 5 bases, and 20 bases separated the two germline ends. Germline-derived CDR1 and CDR2 are SGDLS and YYNGEE. The CDR3 extends over 17 amino acids. In DNA, the CDR3 is TGTGCCAGCAGCGTAGCTCGTCTGGAGACCCCTCCTGAGACCCAGTACTTC. Protein sequence: CASSVARLETPPETQYF.

This clonotype occurred a few times. CDR3 protein: CASSPLENRNNEQFF. DNA for the CDR3: TGTGCCAGCAGCCCACTCGAAAACAGAAACAATGAGCAGTTCTTC. The chain carries TRBV7-2 and TRBJ2-1; D gene ambiguous. The V gene lost 5 bases and the J gene lost 5 bases, with 16 bases spanning the gap. Germline CDR1 reads SGHTA; CDR2 reads FQGNSA. This CDR3 has 15 residues.

The chain links TRBV12-3 or TRBV12-4 to TRBJ2-5; TRBD2 is a possible D gene (5 bases). The CDR3 runs to 13 residues. The V gene lost 3 bases and the J gene lost 4 bases, with 9 bases spanning the gap. This CDR3 reads CASSFWERETQYF. The CDR3 bases are TGTGCCAGCAGTTTCTGGGAGAGAGAGACCCAGTACTTC.

This clonotype turned up a few times. The chain employs TRBV5-5 and TRBJ2-3; 8 bases agree with TRBD1. Germline CDR1 SGHKS, CDR2 YYEKEE (reference sequence). The CDR3 runs to 17 residues. The J segment lost 0 bases and the V segment lost 0 bases, leaving 6 bases of the junction unmatched. In DNA form, the CDR3 reads TGTGCCAGCAGCTTGGCCGCGACAGGGGCTAGCACAGATACGCAGTATTTT. As protein: CASSLAATGASTDTQYF.

This clonotype was seen more than once but under ten times. The chain has TRBV4-1 and TRBJ1-3, with 7 nucleotides matching TRBD1. CDR3 length: 18 residues. Per germline, CDR1 MGHRA and CDR2 YSYEKL. After removal of 4 bases from V and 1 base from J, the junction contained 13 bases not matched to a gene. This CDR3 reads CASSLTSPGGFSGNTIYF. CDR3 coding DNA: TGCGCCAGCAGCCTCACGTCCCCAGGGGGATTTTCTGGAAACACCATATATTTT.

This clonotype was seen a few times. The V and J genes are TRBV5-1 and TRBJ2-7, with D possibly matching TRBD2 (6 bases). CDR1 is SGHRS and CDR2 is YFSETQ in the germline V gene. V dropped 2 bases and J dropped 3 bases, with 12 bases sitting between them. The CDR3 has 14 residues. The CDR3 here is CASSLGRPSYEQYF. In DNA form, the CDR3 reads TGCGCCAGCAGCTTAGGGAGGCCAAGCTACGAGCAGTACTTC.

This chain joins TRBV4-2 and TRBJ2-2; 10 bases match TRBD2. CDR3 length equals 14 residues. The J segment lost 9 bases and the V segment lost 5 bases, leaving 6 bases of the junction unmatched. Germline loops: CDR1 LGHNA, CDR2 YNFKEQ. Here the CDR3 reads CASSSGTSVRELFF. The CDR3 bases are TGTGCCAGCAGCTCCGGGACTAGCGTCCGGGAGCTGTTTTTT.

This chain links TRBV30 with TRBJ2-7, with TRBD2 identical over 9 bases. Looked up from germline, CDR1 is GTSNPN and CDR2 is SVGIG (reference sequence). The CDR3 spans 14 residues. The V gene end was trimmed by 0 bases and the J gene end by 5 bases; junction bases not matched to a gene: 5. CDR3: CAWSVSSGIDEQYF. The CDR3 DNA reads TGTGCCTGGAGTGTTTCTAGCGGGATCGACGAGCAGTACTTC. The full variable domain, with the rest looked up from reference TRBV30 and TRBJ2-7, is SQTIHQWPATLVQPVGSPLSLECTVEGTSNPNLYWYRQAAGRGLQLLFYSVGIGQISSEVPQNLSASRPQDRQFILSSKKLLLSDSGFYLCAWSVSSGIDEQYFGPGTRLTVT.

The V gene is TRBV5-6, the J gene TRBJ2-7, with TRBD1 identical over 7 bases. The CDR3 has 15 amino acids. The germline V gene encodes CDR1 SGHDT and CDR2 YYEEEE. The J segment lost 3 bases and the V segment lost 4 bases, leaving 10 bases of the junction unmatched. CDR3 sequence (DNA): TGTGCCAGCAGCAAAGGGACAGTCACCGTCTACGAGCAGTACTTC. Translation: CASSKGTVTVYEQYF.

About this clonotype itself: One junction end disagrees with the germline gene, perhaps due to a read error. The V call is TRBV28, the J call TRBJ2-3; 8 bases map to TRBD1. The germline V gene has CDR1 MDHEN and CDR2 SYDVKM. This CDR3 is 15 amino acids long. The CDR3 bases are TGTGCCAGCAGGGCCCTCAGGGGGCCCGCAGATACGCAGTTTTTT. Translated, it gives CASRALRGPADTQFF. The full variable domain, in which reference TRBV28 and TRBJ2-3 provide the parts outside the CDR3, is DVKVTQSSRYLVKRTGEKVFLECVQDMDHENMFWYRQDPGLGLRLIYFSYDVKMKEKGDIPEGYSVSREKKERFSLILESASTNQTSMYLCASRALRGPADTQFFGPGTRLTVL.

The rearrangement joins TRBV11-3 to TRBJ2-2; 8 bases agree with TRBD1. CDR3 size: 16 residues. With 2 bases clipped from V and 6 bases from J, the junction kept 8 bases outside the gene matches. Germline values: CDR1 SGHNT, CDR2 YENEEA. The CDR3 coding sequence is TGTGCCAGCAGCTTACGGGCAGGGGGCGCGCCCGGGGAGCTGTTTTTT. This gives the protein CASSLRAGGAPGELFF. Full variable domain (missing parts from reference TRBV11-3 and TRBJ2-2): EAGVVQSPRYKIIEKKQPVAFWCNPISGHNTLYWYLQNLGQGPELLIRYENEEAVDDSQLPKDRFSAERLKGVDSTLKIQPAELGDSAVYLCASSLRAGGAPGELFFGEGSRLTVL.

The rearrangement uses TRBV20-1 and TRBJ1-3; no clear D gene. Germline V lookup: CDR1 DFQATT, CDR2 SNEGSKA (reference sequence). The CDR3 length is 12 residues. V lost 4 bases and J lost 5, with 9 bases in between. The CDR3 nucleotides read TGCAGTGCTAAGGGTTTCAGAAACACCATATATTTT. Its translation is CSAKGFRNTIYF.

This clonotype has a count of ten or more. This chain links TRBV12-3 or TRBV12-4 with TRBJ2-7, with 7 bases that match TRBD1. The CDR3 runs to 12 residues. Trimming at V came to 6 bases and at J to 4 bases, leaving 3 bases not matched to a gene. CDR3 amino acids: CASSPGQYEQYF. The CDR3, as DNA: TGTGCCAGCAGCCCGGGACAGTACGAGCAGTACTTC.